These T cell receptor beta chains were read from a single sample in a study of identical twins. TCRdb analysed the 5' RACE reads with MiXCR anew, one entry per CDR3 protein. The sample has hundreds of thousands of distinct CDR3 sequences, around 15% seen once. Sequenced input: memory (CD45RO+) T cells sorted from blood. These receptor sequences come from a woman younger than 35 in good health. Both conserved end residues are part of each CDR3. A D gene is named only where the DNA matches it firmly. Not every row has a clone size; where given, it reads once, few, many or a size class.

D gene,V gene,clone size,J gene,CDR3 DNA,CDR3 protein
TRBD1,TRBV18,NA,TRBJ2-2,TGTGCCAGCTCGACACAGGGGGCCGGGGAGCTGTTTTTT,CASSTQGAGELFF
NA,TRBV6-5,few,TRBJ1-2,TGTGCCAGTTTCAGGGATGACTATGGCTACACCTTC,CASFRDDYGYTF
TRBD1,TRBV6-1,NA,TRBJ1-2,TGTGCCAGCACCGGACAGGGGTATGATGGCTACACCTTC,CASTGQGYDGYTF
NA,TRBV5-1,many,TRBJ1-1,TGCGCCAGCAGCTTGGAAGGCAGGAACACTGAAGCTTTCTTT,CASSLEGRNTEAFF
TRBD2,TRBV6-1,NA,TRBJ2-1,TGTGCCAGCAAGGGACTAGCGAACTACTACGTTGAGCAGTTCTTC,CASKGLANYYVEQFF
TRBD2,TRBV3-1,many,TRBJ2-5,TGTGCCAGCAGCCCGTGGACTAGTGGAGAGACCCAGTACTTC,CASSPWTSGETQYF
TRBD2,TRBV6-5,NA,TRBJ2-3,TGTGCCAGCAGTTACGAAAGGGCTAGCGGGGGGACAGATACGCAGTATTTT,CASSYERASGGTDTQYF
NA,TRBV10-3,few,TRBJ2-1,TGTGCCATCAGTGAGTCCGGGGACATGAGTTACAATGAGCAGTTCTTC,CAISESGDMSYNEQFF
NA,TRBV29-1,few,TRBJ2-1,TGCAGCGTTGTCCGTCTAGAGCAGTTCTTC,CSVVRLEQFF
TRBD2,TRBV18,NA,TRBJ2-7,TGTGCCAGCTCACCACGGTCGACTAGCGGGAGCTCCTACGAGCAGTACTTC,CASSPRSTSGSSYEQYF
NA,TRBV2,many,TRBJ2-2,TGTGCCAGCAGTGACACCCAACCCGGGGAGCTGTTTTTT,CASSDTQPGELFF
TRBD1,TRBV7-6,NA,TRBJ2-1,TGTGCCAGCAGCTTAAAGGGACAGGTCATCAATGAGCAGTTCTTC,CASSLKGQVINEQFF
NA,TRBV20-1,NA,TRBJ1-5,TGCAGTGCTCAGGCCAGCGTCAATCAGCCCCAGCATTTT,CSAQASVNQPQHF
TRBD2,TRBV12-3/TRBV12-4,many,TRBJ2-3,TGTGCCAGCCGAGGACTAGCGAGGACAGATACGCAGTATTTT,CASRGLARTDTQYF
NA,TRBV6-2/TRBV6-3,NA,TRBJ2-1,TGTGCCAGCAGTTTTGGGGCCCAGCGGCCTTACGAGCAGTTCTTC,CASSFGAQRPYEQFF
TRBD2,TRBV5-1,NA,TRBJ2-5,TGCGCCAGCAGCTTGATGCCTAGCGGGGGACAAGAGACCCAGTACTTC,CASSLMPSGGQETQYF
TRBD1,TRBV3-1,few,TRBJ1-1,TGTGCCAGCAGCCAAAAGACAGGGCGGAACACTGAAGCTTTCTTT,CASSQKTGRNTEAFF
TRBD1,TRBV12-3/TRBV12-4,few,TRBJ1-6,TGTGCCAGCAGGCCGAATCGACAGGGCGCGCATTCACCCCTCCACTTT,CASRPNRQGAHSPLHF
NA,TRBV29-1,many,TRBJ1-1,TGCAGCGTTCAAAATACTGAAGCTTTCTTT,CSVQNTEAFF
NA,TRBV5-8,NA,TRBJ2-3,TGTGCCAGCAGCGCCGGACAGTTCCCCACAGATACGCAGTATTTT,CASSAGQFPTDTQYF
TRBD2,TRBV20-1,few,TRBJ2-4,TGCAGCCCGAGCGGGGGGGCCAAAAACATTCAGTACTTC,CSPSGGAKNIQYF
NA,TRBV12-3/TRBV12-4,few,TRBJ2-7,TGTGCCAGCAGTCAAAATAACCACGAGCAGTACTTC,CASSQNNHEQYF
NA,TRBV4-3,NA,TRBJ1-5,TGCGCCAGCAGCCCCGGGGACCGCGATCAGCCCCAGCATTTT,CASSPGDRDQPQHF
NA,TRBV21-1,NA,TRBJ1-4,TGTGCCAGCACCAAGTGGGGTTGGGAAAAACTGTTTTTT,CASTKWGWEKLFF
NA,TRBV29-1,NA,TRBJ2-3,TGCAGCGTTGAAGATGGTGCAGATACGCAGTATTTT,CSVEDGADTQYF
TRBD2,TRBV2,NA,TRBJ2-7,TGTGCCAGCAGCCGACTAGCGGGTTACGAGCAGTACTTC,CASSRLAGYEQYF
NA,TRBV5-5,many,TRBJ1-5,TGTGCCAGCAGCTTGGCGGACAAGGAGCCCCAGCATTTT,CASSLADKEPQHF
NA,TRBV29-1,NA,TRBJ2-1,TGCAGCGTCGTAACAGGGATCAATGAGCAGTTCTTC,CSVVTGINEQFF
TRBD2,TRBV10-3,NA,TRBJ2-1,TGTGCCATCAGTGACTTAGCGGGGGGCTCCAATGAGCAGTTCTTC,CAISDLAGGSNEQFF
TRBD2,TRBV14,many,TRBJ2-1,TGTGCCAGCAGCCAAGTGGGGGGGACCCAGTACAATGAGCAGTTCTTC,CASSQVGGTQYNEQFF
TRBD1,TRBV20-1,NA,TRBJ1-1,TGCAGTGCTCATACCACATCTTTCTCCCGGGACAGCAACACTGAAGCTTTCTTT,CSAHTTSFSRDSNTEAFF
TRBD2,TRBV12-3/TRBV12-4,NA,TRBJ2-7,TGTGCCAGCAGACGGACTAGCGGGAGCTCCTACGAGCAGTACTTC,CASRRTSGSSYEQYF
NA,TRBV5-1,many,TRBJ2-7,TGCGCCAGCAGCTTCAGGGCGAACGAGCAGTACTTC,CASSFRANEQYF
NA,TRBV1,few,TRBJ1-5,TGCACCAGCTCCACCGACACGTATAGCAATCAGCCCCAGCATTTT,CTSSTDTYSNQPQHF
NA,TRBV7-9,few,TRBJ1-3,TGTGCCAGCAGCTTACAGAGCTCTGGAAACACCATATATTTT,CASSLQSSGNTIYF
TRBD1,TRBV7-2,few,TRBJ2-7,TGTGCCAGCAGCTACCCACGGACAGGGAACCACGAGCAGTACTTC,CASSYPRTGNHEQYF
TRBD2,TRBV6-1,NA,TRBJ2-3,TGTGCCAGCAGTAAGACTAGCGGGTGGACTAGCACAGATACGCAGTATTTT,CASSKTSGWTSTDTQYF
NA,TRBV12-3/TRBV12-4,few,TRBJ2-4,TGTGCCAGCAGTTCCTCGGGCCTAAACATTCAGTACTTC,CASSSSGLNIQYF
NA,TRBV20-1,few,TRBJ2-7,TGCAGTGCTAGTATATTTGATAGGCGGGGAGGTACTTACGAGCAGTACTTC,CSASIFDRRGGTYEQYF
TRBD1,TRBV7-9,NA,TRBJ1-4,TGTGCCAGCAGCATACAGGGGGAAAAACTGTTTTTT,CASSIQGEKLFF
NA,TRBV6-5,few,TRBJ2-1,TGTGCCAGCAGTTCCGAGGGCCCCTACAATGAGCAGTTCTTC,CASSSEGPYNEQFF
TRBD2,TRBV5-1,NA,TRBJ2-7,TGCGCCAGCAGCCCGCACATCAGCGGGACCCATTCCTACGAGCAGTACTTC,CASSPHISGTHSYEQYF
TRBD1,TRBV18,NA,TRBJ2-2,TGTGCCAGCTCGGGACAGGGAGCCGGGGAGCTGTTTTTT,CASSGQGAGELFF
TRBD1,TRBV20-1,NA,TRBJ1-5,TGCAGTGCTAGAGTAGACAGGGGCAATCAGCCCCAGCATTTT,CSARVDRGNQPQHF
TRBD1,TRBV3-1,few,TRBJ1-1,TGTGCCAGCAGCCTCCGGACAGGGACTATGAACACTGAAGCTTTCTTT,CASSLRTGTMNTEAFF
NA,TRBV7-2,NA,TRBJ2-4,TGTGCCAGCACTCCCACAGCCAAAAACATTCAGTACTTC,CASTPTAKNIQYF
NA,TRBV6-5,NA,TRBJ2-7,TGTGCCAGCAGTTACTCTAGGGGTTTTCCAGGCGAGCAGTACTTC,CASSYSRGFPGEQYF
NA,TRBV9,NA,TRBJ1-5,TGTGCCAGCAGCGTAGACAGCGATCAGCCCCAGCATTTT,CASSVDSDQPQHF
TRBD1,TRBV2,few,TRBJ1-1,TGTGCCAGCAGTGGACAGGGCGACACTGAAGCTTTCTTT,CASSGQGDTEAFF
NA,TRBV30,NA,TRBJ2-1,TGTGCCTGGAACGATCCGGGCTATGAGCAGTTCTTC,CAWNDPGYEQFF
NA,TRBV10-3,NA,TRBJ2-7,TGTGCCATCAGGGGTCCCGGGAGACACGAGCAGTACTTC,CAIRGPGRHEQYF
NA,TRBV20-1,NA,TRBJ2-1,TGCAGTGCTAGAACCCCCCGGGGCTACAATGAGCAGTTCTTC,CSARTPRGYNEQFF
TRBD2,TRBV20-1,NA,TRBJ2-5,TGCAGTGCTAGAAGGGGACTAGCGGGAGAAGAGACCCAGTACTTC,CSARRGLAGEETQYF
TRBD1,TRBV12-3/TRBV12-4,few,TRBJ2-3,TGTGCCAGCAGGGACAGGGGGCGCGATACAGATACGCAGTATTTT,CASRDRGRDTDTQYF
NA,TRBV10-1,NA,TRBJ2-4,TGCGCCAGCAGTGCCCAGGGGAAAAACATTCAGTACTTC,CASSAQGKNIQYF
TRBD2,TRBV27,many,TRBJ2-1,TGTGCCAGCACTGTTCCGGGACTAGCATTAAATGAGCAGTTCTTC,CASTVPGLALNEQFF
NA,TRBV7-8,NA,TRBJ2-7,TGTGCCAGCAGCCCGACCGCCACGCCCTACGAGCAGTACTTC,CASSPTATPYEQYF
NA,TRBV24-1,NA,TRBJ2-7,TGTGCCACCAGTGATTTGCGATTAGAATTGGGGAGGTCTCCCAGTACGGTGGAGCAGTACTTC,CATSDLRLELGRSPSTVEQYF
TRBD2,TRBV3-1,NA,TRBJ2-3,TGTGCCAGCAGAGGGGAGCGGGGGGTCCACACAGATACGCAGTATTTT,CASRGERGVHTDTQYF
TRBD1,TRBV6-4,NA,TRBJ1-1,TGTGCCAGCAGTGACACCGACAGGGACACTGAAGCTTTCTTT,CASSDTDRDTEAFF